The 28 T cell receptor beta chains below were found in one sample sequenced in a study of OX40 agonist ivuxolimab in advanced cancers. Clones were sequenced by immunoSEQ multiplex PCR, and TCRdb holds only the in-frame ones, with some missing. Of 80,000 or so clones in the sample, around nine tenths are singletons; the top ten hold roughly 0.65%. Sequenced material: CD4+ or CD8+ T cells sorted from blood, taken in a trial of the OX40 agonist ivuxolimab. The receptors were sampled from an adult with an advanced solid tumor such as melanoma, head and neck, liver or kidney cancer.

The V and J genes are TRBV11-3 and TRBJ2-3, with D perhaps matching TRBD1 (5 bases). The germline V and J ends were trimmed by 3 bases and 4 bases, with 8 bases remaining between them. This CDR3 is built from 13 residues. The V gene's germline CDR1 is SGHNT and CDR2 YENEEA. CDR3 in DNA: TGTGCCAGCAGCTTCAGGGTTGCAGATACGCAGTATTTT. Its translation: CASSFRVADTQYF.

This sequence joins TRBV6-1 and TRBJ2-5; 9 bases fit TRBD1. The CDR3 is 16 amino acids. V lost 2 bases and J lost 2; bases outside the gene matches: 6. Germline-derived CDR1 and CDR2 are MNHNS and SASEGT. The CDR3 region is CASSEKDRGLQETQYF. The CDR3 DNA sequence: TGTGCCAGCAGTGAAAAGGACAGGGGTTTACAAGAGACCCAGTACTTC.

The rearrangement uses TRBV13 and TRBJ2-7; 8 bases align to TRBD2. There are 15 residues in the CDR3. With 5 bases clipped from V and 2 bases from J, the junction kept 8 bases outside the gene matches. Germline V gene sequence: CDR1 PRHDT, CDR2 FYEKMQ (reference sequence). CDR3 protein: CASSREGVGAYEQYF. For the CDR3, the DNA is TGTGCCAGCAGCCGGGAGGGGGTTGGGGCCTACGAGCAGTACTTC.

This clone has a handful of counts. The V call is TRBV4-1, the J call TRBJ1-1; the match to TRBD1 covers 7 bases. Germline loops: CDR1 MGHRA, CDR2 YSYEKL. The CDR3 is made up of 17 amino acids. J lost 7 bases, V lost 4 bases, and 18 bases had no gene match. DNA of the CDR3: TGCGCCAGCAGCCGCCTTGGGACAGATGGGAAGAGTAATGAAGCTTTCTTT. Its translation: CASSRLGTDGKSNEAFF.

The rearrangement links TRBV7-3 to TRBJ2-2; D may be TRBD1 (6 bases). CDR3 size: 15 residues. The V and J ends lost 1 base and 3 bases respectively, with 9 bases between them. Germline assignment: CDR1 SGHTA and CDR2 FQGTGA. The CDR3 sequence is CASSLSRGDTGELFF. Written as DNA, the CDR3 is TGTGCCAGCAGCTTAAGCAGGGGTGACACCGGGGAGCTGTTTTTT.

The sample holds a few counts of this clone. The gene calls are TRBV7-9 and TRBJ1-4; D gene ambiguous. The CDR3 is 12 residues long. V lost 6 bases to trimming and J lost 8 bases, with 10 bases between them. Germline assignment: CDR1 SEHNR and CDR2 FQNEAQ (reference sequence). The CDR3 sequence is CASSRGWEKLFF. The CDR3 DNA follows: TGTGCCAGCAGTCGCGGGTGGGAAAAACTGTTTTTT.

The rearrangement links TRBV2 to TRBJ2-3; D remains ambiguous. The CDR3 has 9 residues. V lost 8 bases, J lost 4 bases, and 1 base lay in between. Germline V CDR1 and CDR2: SNHLY, FYNNEI. The CDR3 loop reads CASSDTQYF. CDR3 in DNA: TGTGCCAGCTCAGATACGCAGTATTTT.

The V call is TRBV18, the J call TRBJ2-5; 8 bases match TRBD1. From germline, CDR1 is KGHSH and CDR2 LQKENI. The CDR3 has 15 amino acids. Trimming removed 1 base from V and 3 bases from J; junction bases left unmatched: 4. CDR3 nucleotides: TGTGCCAGCTCACCACAAAGGACAGGGAAAGAGACCCAGTACTTC. Encoded protein: CASSPQRTGKETQYF.

The chain combines TRBV7-8 with TRBJ2-7, with D perhaps matching TRBD2 (5 bases). The CDR3 totals 15 residues. V lost 1 base and J lost 9, with 19 bases in between. Germline CDR1 SGHVS, CDR2 FQNEAQ. CDR3 sequence reads: CASSLGLFSYDRQYF. In nucleotides, the CDR3 is TGTGCCAGCAGCTTAGGACTATTCTCCTACGATCGGCAGTACTTC.

In this sample, this clone turned up a few times. The chain joins TRBV9 to TRBJ1-4; 7 bases line up with TRBD1. The CDR3 is 15 residues long. Germline CDR1 reads SGDLS; CDR2 reads YYNGEE. J was trimmed by 7 bases and V by 4 bases; bases with no gene match: 10. The CDR3 DNA sequence: TGTGCCAGCAGCCTCGGAATACAGGGGTCTGAAAAACTGTTTTTT. Its translation: CASSLGIQGSEKLFF. Supplemented by reference TRBV9 and TRBJ1-4, the full variable domain reads DSGVTQTPKHLITATGQRVTLRCSPRSGDLSVYWYQQSLDQGLQFLIQYYNGEERAKGNILERFSAQQFPDLHSELNLSSLELGDSALYFCASSLGIQGSEKLFFGSGTQLSVL.

The rearrangement joins TRBV27 to TRBJ2-1; 14 bases fit TRBD2. The V segment lost 2 bases and the J segment 5 bases; nucleotides outside the gene matches: 8. This CDR3 comprises 18 residues. The germline gives CDR1 MNHEY, CDR2 SMNVEV (reference sequence). In DNA, the CDR3 is TGTGCCAGCAGTTTACTGGGACTAGCGGGAGAAGGGCACAATGAGCAGTTCTTC. Translating it yields CASSLLGLAGEGHNEQFF.

The rearrangement uses TRBV5-1 and TRBJ2-5; 7 bases align to TRBD2. CDR3 length: 13 amino acids. With 2 bases clipped from V and 5 bases from J, the junction kept 3 bases outside the gene matches. Germline V gene data show CDR1 as SGHRS and CDR2 as YFSETQ. CDR3 region: CASSFGGDETQYF. CDR3 nucleotides: TGCGCCAGCAGCTTTGGGGGGGACGAGACCCAGTACTTC.

J is TRBJ1-4 and V is TRBV20-1; no reliable D call. V lost 5 bases and J lost 7, with 8 bases in between. Germline CDR1 DFQATT, CDR2 SNEGSKA (reference sequence). The length of the CDR3 is 11 residues. Written as DNA, the CDR3 is TGCAGTGCTGACCCGGGTGAAAAACTGTTTTTT. Protein sequence: CSADPGEKLFF.

The chain links TRBV7-9 to TRBJ2-1, with 7 bases identical to TRBD1. The CDR3 consists of 16 residues. The trim removed 5 bases at V and 2 bases at J, leaving 9 bases unmatched. CDR1 SEHNR and CDR2 FQNEAQ come from the germline V gene (reference sequence). As DNA, the CDR3 is TGTGCCAGCAGCCCCGGGACAGTGACTACCTACAATGAGCAGTTCTTC. Translating gives CASSPGTVTTYNEQFF.

The V and J genes are TRBV19 and TRBJ2-4; the D is unclear. The CDR3 is 15 amino acids. V dropped 6 bases and J dropped 2 bases, with 14 bases sitting between them. Looked up from germline, CDR1 is LNHDA and CDR2 is SQIVND (reference sequence). CDR3 residues: CASSETGGSKNIQYF. DNA for the CDR3: TGTGCCAGTAGCGAAACGGGTGGGTCCAAAAACATTCAGTACTTC.

This chain uses TRBV14 with TRBJ2-3, with 9 bases fitting TRBD1. With V trimmed by 0 bases and J by 3 bases, 7 bases remained unmatched. Germline assignment: CDR1 SGHDN and CDR2 FVKESK. This CDR3 spans 17 amino acids. The CDR3 here is CASSQERFGQGTDTQYF. CDR3 in DNA: TGTGCCAGCAGCCAAGAACGGTTTGGACAGGGGACAGATACGCAGTATTTT.

CDR3 coding DNA: TGCGCCAGCAGTGAGTCCGGTGGCTCGGGGACCCAGTACTTC. The encoded protein is CASSESGGSGTQYF. The chain is built from TRBV10-1 and TRBJ2-5, with D unclear. From germline, CDR1 is WNHNN and CDR2 SYGVQD (reference sequence). The CDR3 runs to 14 residues. V lost 0 bases, J lost 7 bases, and 12 bases lay in between.

The chain employs TRBV11-2 and TRBJ2-1; 8 bases align to TRBD2. The germline V gene has CDR1 SGHAT and CDR2 FQNNGV. The CDR3 extends over 19 amino acids. Trimming removed 5 bases from V and 3 bases from J; junction bases left unmatched: 18. CDR3: CASSPYPRTSGPSYNEQFF. The CDR3 DNA reads as TGTGCCAGCAGCCCTTACCCCCGTACTAGCGGCCCAAGCTACAATGAGCAGTTCTTC.

The chain joins TRBV27 to TRBJ2-7; no clear D. V lost 0 bases, J lost 6 bases, and 12 bases lay in between. CDR3 size: 14 residues. Looked up from germline, CDR1 is MNHEY and CDR2 is SMNVEV (reference sequence). The CDR3 coding sequence is TGTGCCAGCAGTTTATCTTTCAGCCCCGGCGAGCAGTACTTC. It specifies CASSLSFSPGEQYF.

This clone was recorded only once. V and J are TRBV21-1 and TRBJ1-1; TRBD1, the table's D call, lacks a check against the DNA. TRBV21-1 constitutes a pseudogene. This CDR3 comprises 15 residues. This chain's CDR3 is CASSPPRQGNTEAFF. Written as DNA, the CDR3 is TGTGCCAGCAGCCCACCACGACAGGGGAACACTGAAGCTTTCTTT.

This rearrangement joins TRBV20-1 to TRBJ2-7; the D gene is possibly TRBD2 (5 bases). The CDR3 consists of 10 residues. Germline assignment: CDR1 DFQATT and CDR2 SNEGSKA (reference sequence). Trimming removed 3 bases at V and 6 bases at J, with 6 bases between. CDR3 in amino acids: CSARGSEQYF. The CDR3 nucleotides read TGCAGTGCTAGGGGGAGCGAGCAGTACTTC.

The CDR3 region is CSADTLGNTEAFF. The CDR3 DNA follows: TGCAGCGCTGACACCTTGGGTAACACTGAAGCTTTCTTT. This rearrangement joins TRBV29-1 to TRBJ1-1; D is uncertain. Germline V gene sequence: CDR1 SQVTM, CDR2 ANQGSEA. This CDR3 has 13 residues. Between the trimmed V and J ends, which lost 7 bases and 2 bases, there was a span of 14 bases.

This chain links TRBV6-1 with TRBJ2-5; D tentatively reads TRBD1 or TRBD2 (5 bases each). CDR1 and CDR2 from the germline V gene are MNHNS and SASEGT. With 6 bases removed from V and 1 base from J, the gap between germline ends came to 9 bases. CDR3 length: 13 amino acids. The CDR3 region has the DNA TGTGCCAGCAGGGGGACCGTCCAAGAGACCCAGTACTTC. Amino acid sequence: CASRGTVQETQYF.

The rearrangement uses TRBV6-1 and TRBJ2-7, with 9 bases lining up with TRBD1. This CDR3 comprises 15 residues. Germline V gene data show CDR1 as MNHNS and CDR2 as SASEGT. Trimming cost V 1 base and J 3 bases; bases outside gene matches: 4. The CDR3: CASSEVGQGFYEQYF. The CDR3 nucleotides read TGTGCCAGCAGTGAAGTGGGACAGGGATTCTACGAGCAGTACTTC.

The chain links TRBV6-1 to TRBJ1-2, with TRBD1 matching 7 bases. This CDR3 has 14 residues. The germline V gene has CDR1 MNHNS and CDR2 SASEGT. V shed 6 bases, J shed 5 bases, and the junction held 9 bases outside the gene matches. For the CDR3, the DNA is TGTGCCAGCAGCCCAGACAGGGAGGGGTATGGCTACACCTTC. This encodes CASSPDREGYGYTF.

This rearrangement joins TRBV5-4 to TRBJ2-5; 8 bases align to TRBD1. The V and J ends lost 0 bases and 5 bases, in that order; junction bases with no gene match: 6. The CDR3 length is 15 residues. Germline CDR1 and CDR2: SGHNT and YYREEE (reference sequence). The CDR3 coding sequence is TGTGCCAGCAGCTTGGAGGGGACAGGTTTGGAGACCCAGTACTTC. Residues: CASSLEGTGLETQYF. The full variable domain, with the rest looked up from reference TRBV5-4 and TRBJ2-5, is ETGVTQSPTHLIKTRGQQVTLRCSSQSGHNTVSWYQQALGQGPQFIFQYYREEENGRGNFPPRFSGLQFPNYSSELNVNALELDDSALYLCASSLEGTGLETQYFGPGTRLLVL.

The chain is built from TRBV30 and TRBJ1-6, with D maybe TRBD1 (5 bases). The germline V gene has CDR1 GTSNPN and CDR2 SVGIG (reference sequence). The CDR3 runs to 16 residues. With 2 bases removed from V and 6 bases from J, the gap between germline ends came to 17 bases. The DNA of the CDR3 is TGTGCCTGGAGTCAAATTTCAGGGCTGATTAATTCACCCCTCCACTTT. It specifies CAWSQISGLINSPLHF. The entire variable domain, with the rest obtained from reference TRBV30 and TRBJ1-6, is as follows: SQTIHQWPATLVQPVGSPLSLECTVEGTSNPNLYWYRQAAGRGLQLLFYSVGIGQISSEVPQNLSASRPQDRQFILSSKKLLLSDSGFYLCAWSQISGLINSPLHFGNGTRLTVT.

Here the CDR3 DNA reads TGTGCCAGCAGCGGGGGGACAGGGGGATCCTACGAGCAGTACTTC. It yields the protein CASSGGTGGSYEQYF. The chain combines TRBV21-1 with TRBJ2-7; the D call in the table, TRBD1, was not verified against the DNA. TRBV21-1 is given as a pseudogene. The CDR3 consists of 15 residues.